This passage covers 15 T cell receptor beta chains from one sample sequenced in a study of blood T cell repertoires in COVID-19. Libraries were prepared by immunoSEQ multiplex PCR; TCRdb keeps only in-frame clonotypes and omits some of them. The sample has hundreds of thousands of clones; around nine tenths are singletons. The sequenced sample was PBMCs or T cells enriched from blood (not recorded which). The source is a woman younger than 45 who had recovered from COVID-19.

This clone showed up just a few times. The chain combines TRBV5-1 with TRBJ2-3, with 9 bases that match TRBD1. J lost 3 bases, V lost 0 bases, and 2 bases had no gene match. Per the germline V gene, CDR1 is SGHRS and CDR2 is YFSETQ. CDR3 size: 15 residues. CDR3 in amino acids: CASSLDGTGTDTQYF. The CDR3 DNA is TGCGCCAGCAGCTTGGATGGGACAGGGACAGATACGCAGTATTTT.

This chain uses TRBV4-1 with TRBJ2-1, with no clear D. CDR3 length: 15 residues. V was cut by 1 base and J by 8 bases, with 15 bases left in between. Looked up from germline, CDR1 is MGHRA and CDR2 is YSYEKL. This CDR3 is CASSQGILEADEQFF. In DNA, the CDR3 is TGCGCCAGCAGCCAAGGGATTCTAGAGGCGGATGAGCAGTTCTTC.

The chain is built from TRBV9 and TRBJ2-5, with 14 positions matching TRBD2. Germline CDR1 SGDLS, CDR2 YYNGEE. The CDR3 spans 19 residues. The junction had 14 bases not matched to a gene; V was cut back by 3 bases and J by 4 bases. CDR3 region: CASSGYTGGLAGVRETQYF. The CDR3, as DNA: TGTGCCAGCAGCGGATACACAGGGGGACTAGCGGGAGTAAGAGAGACCCAGTACTTC.

The chain links TRBV4-3 to TRBJ2-7, with 10 bases that match TRBD2. The J segment lost 2 bases and the V segment lost 0 bases, leaving 4 bases of the junction unmatched. The CDR3 totals 16 residues. Germline loops: CDR1 LGHNA, CDR2 YSLEER. CDR3 nucleotides: TGCGCCAGCAGCCAAGAGTGGACTAGCGGTACCTACGAGCAGTACTTC. Translated, it gives CASSQEWTSGTYEQYF.

V is TRBV27 and J is TRBJ2-5; 7 bases map to TRBD2. This CDR3 has 14 residues. The V gene's germline CDR1 is MNHEY and CDR2 SMNVEV (reference sequence). V was clipped by 6 bases and J by 2 bases; unmatched bases: 6. Here the CDR3 DNA reads TGTGCCAGCAGCCCCTCTAGCGGACAAGAGACCCAGTACTTC. It codes for CASSPSSGQETQYF.

The genes are TRBV11-2 and TRBJ1-1; possible D gene TRBD1, 5 bases. CDR1 is SGHAT and CDR2 is FQNNGV in the germline V gene. The CDR3 contains 13 residues. The germline V and J ends were trimmed by 0 bases and 10 bases, with 12 bases remaining between them. The CDR3 bases are TGTGCCAGCAGCTTAGACAGGGCGGGAGGAGCTTTCTTT. It translates to CASSLDRAGGAFF. Full variable domain (rest looked up from reference TRBV11-2 and TRBJ1-1): EAGVAQSPRYKIIEKRQSVAFWCNPISGHATLYWYQQILGQGPKLLIQFQNNGVVDDSQLPKDRFSAERLKGVDSTLKIQPAKLEDSAVYLCASSLDRAGGAFFGQGTRLTVV.

This clone was counted a single time. The CDR3 sequence is CASRTERQPQMKAEAFF. The CDR3 region has the DNA TGTGCCAGTAGAACAGAACGACAGCCGCAAATGAAGGCTGAAGCTTTCTTT. V gene TRBV19 combines with J gene TRBJ1-1, with D possibly TRBD1 on 5 matching bases. The CDR3 is 17 residues long. CDR1 LNHDA and CDR2 SQIVND come from the germline V gene (reference sequence). V was cut by 6 bases and J by 6 bases, with 26 bases left in between.

The gene calls are TRBV6-6 and TRBJ2-7; 8 nucleotides align to TRBD1. The junction had 9 bases not matched to a gene; V was cut back by 0 bases and J by 5 bases. Per the germline V gene, CDR1 is MNHNY and CDR2 is SVGAGI (reference sequence). The CDR3 totals 16 residues. CDR3 loop: CASSYSLDRAYNEQYF. The CDR3 nucleotides read TGTGCCAGCAGTTACTCTCTGGACAGGGCTTATAACGAGCAGTACTTC.

The chain combines TRBV5-4 with TRBJ1-6, with 7 nucleotides matching TRBD1. The CDR3 consists of 16 residues. The germline V gene has CDR1 SGHNT and CDR2 YYREEE (reference sequence). Trimming at V came to 3 bases and at J to 9 bases, leaving 12 bases not matched to a gene. The CDR3 reads CASSSGRQGLSSPLHF. For the CDR3, the DNA is TGTGCCAGCAGCTCGGGGAGACAGGGTCTAAGTTCACCCCTCCACTTT.

This rearrangement joins TRBV11-2 to TRBJ2-7, with TRBD1 matching 9 bases. Trimming removed 5 bases from V and 0 bases from J; junction bases left unmatched: 11. Germline V gene sequence: CDR1 SGHAT, CDR2 FQNNGV. The CDR3 covers 17 residues. CDR3 region: CASSRNTGTGSSYEQYF. Written as DNA, the CDR3 is TGTGCCAGCAGCCGAAATACCGGGACAGGGAGCTCCTACGAGCAGTACTTC.

The genes are TRBV15 and TRBJ2-1; weak D call: TRBD2 (5 bases). The V end lost 4 bases, the J end lost 4 bases, and 17 bases lay between the germline ends. The CDR3 has 16 residues. Germline CDR1 reads LNHNV; CDR2 reads YYDKDF (reference sequence). The CDR3 DNA reads as TGTGCCACCAGCAAGCTAGGCCAGCGGCTATACAATGAGCAGTTCTTC. Its translation: CATSKLGQRLYNEQFF.

The chain recombines TRBV11-2 with TRBJ2-1; no definite D call. Trimming took 1 base from V and 12 from J, leaving 7 bases between them. CDR1 is SGHAT and CDR2 is FQNNGV in the germline V gene. The CDR3 extends over 11 amino acids. The CDR3 loop is CASSLGVTQFF. CDR3 nucleotide sequence: TGTGCCAGCAGCTTAGGAGTTACGCAGTTCTTC.

J is TRBJ2-1 and V is TRBV5-6; a weak D match, TRBD1 (6 bases). The ends were cut back, 4 bases at V and 2 bases at J, with 16 bases in the middle. The germline V gene encodes CDR1 SGHDT and CDR2 YYEEEE. This CDR3 is built from 16 residues. The chain's CDR3 is CASSQGHWPTYNEQFF. In DNA form, the CDR3 reads TGTGCCAGCAGCCAGGGACACTGGCCCACCTACAATGAGCAGTTCTTC. Full variable domain (rest looked up from reference TRBV5-6 and TRBJ2-1): DAGVTQSPTHLIKTRGQQVTLRCSPKSGHDTVSWYQQALGQGPQFIFQYYEEEERQRGNFPDRFSGHQFPNYSSELNVNALLLGDSALYLCASSQGHWPTYNEQFFGPGTRLTVL.

This clone has just one count. The chain is built from TRBV28 and TRBJ2-7, with 13 bases lining up with TRBD2. With V trimmed by 4 bases and J by 4 bases, 13 bases remained unmatched. Germline V gene lookup returns CDR1 MDHEN and CDR2 SYDVKM. This CDR3 comprises 18 residues. This CDR3 reads CASSSSPWTSGSSYEQYF. The CDR3 DNA reads TGTGCCAGCAGTTCAAGCCCTTGGACTAGCGGGAGTTCTTACGAGCAGTACTTC.

The chain uses TRBV12-3 or TRBV12-4 and TRBJ1-1; TRBD1 matches 11 bases. Unmatched junction bases numbered 11, after V lost 9 bases and J lost 11 bases. The CDR3 consists of 13 residues. The CDR3 region has the DNA TGTGCCAGTACCCACCCCGGGACAGGGGGTGCTTTCTTT. Its translation: CASTHPGTGGAFF.